Below are 9 T cell receptor beta chains sequenced from a single sample in a study of breast tumors, draining lymph nodes, adjacent tissues. TCRdb reanalysed the multiplex PCR reads using MiXCR and keeps one entry per CDR3 protein. The sample carries about 14,000 distinct CDR3 sequences, around three fifths recorded once. The specimen was tumor-adjacent breast tissue. These receptors were collected from a female donor with breast cancer. Some clones in this sample may be carry-over from other donors' samples.

The chain employs TRBV29-1 and TRBJ2-4; no clear D gene. Trimming removed 2 bases from V and 0 bases from J, with 5 bases in between. This CDR3 is built from 13 residues. The germline gives CDR1 SQVTM, CDR2 ANQGSEA. CDR3 sequence reads: CSVEMGAKNIQYF. For the CDR3, the DNA is TGCAGCGTTGAAATGGGAGCCAAAAACATTCAGTACTTC.

By proportion, this clonotype is medium-sized. The chain employs TRBV20-1 and TRBJ1-2, with 9 bases lining up with TRBD1. Germline lookup yields CDR1 DFQATT and CDR2 SNEGSKA (reference sequence). The length of the CDR3 is 15 residues. The V segment lost 3 bases and the J segment 3 bases; nucleotides outside the gene matches: 8. The CDR3 region is CSARDLTGGHYGYTF. The DNA for the CDR3 is TGCAGTGCTAGGGATCTCACAGGGGGCCACTATGGCTACACCTTC.

The J gene is TRBJ1-2, the V gene TRBV25-1; D is perhaps TRBD1 (5 bases). The CDR3 contains 15 residues. Trimming took 3 bases from V and 6 from J, leaving 17 bases between them. Germline CDR1 reads MGHDK; CDR2 reads SYGVNS. The CDR3, as DNA: TGTGCCAGCAGTGAGAGGGGTTGGGGGATGGATGGCTACACCTTC. Its translation: CASSERGWGMDGYTF.

About this clonotype itself: A much larger clone is a single base away; this may be a read error. This rearrangement joins TRBV11-2 to TRBJ2-5; D not certain. This CDR3 is built from 13 residues. Germline V CDR1 and CDR2: SGHAT, FQNNGV. V lost 3 bases and J 4 bases, leaving 9 bases between the germline ends. The CDR3 loop reads CASSFRKGETQYF. For the CDR3, the DNA is TGTGCCAGCAGCTTCAGGAAGGGAGAGACCCAGTACTTC.

A few counts support this clonotype. As the CDR3 is not closed by the conserved phenylalanine or tryptophan, this likely results from a read error. V is TRBV29-1 and J is TRBJ1-2, with 7 bases fitting TRBD1. J gave up 4 bases and V 5 bases, and 13 bases lay outside the gene matches. CDR1 SQVTM and CDR2 ANQGSEA come from the germline V gene. The CDR3 sequence is 15 residues long. This chain's CDR3 is CSVYGTAGGSYGYTL. The CDR3 DNA follows: TGCAGCGTTTACGGGACAGCGGGGGGGAGCTATGGCTACACCCTC.

A word on this clonotype: One end of the junction does not line up with germline, which may come from a read error. This chain uses TRBV7-7 with TRBJ2-1; D possibly matches TRBD1 or TRBD2 (8 bases each). In germline, CDR1 is SSHAT, CDR2 FNYEAQ (reference sequence). This CDR3 spans 16 amino acids. As DNA, the CDR3 is TGTGCTAGCAGCCCCCGGGGACTAGGGACAGGCAATGAGCGGTTCTTC. Amino acid sequence: CASSPRGLGTGNERFF. The whole variable domain, remainder taken from reference TRBV7-7 and TRBJ2-1, is GAGVSQSPRYKVTKRGQDVTLRCDPISSHATLYWYQQALGQGPEFLTYFNYEAQPDKSGLPSDRFSAERPEGSISTLTIQRTEQRDSAMYRCASSPRGLGTGNERFFGPGTRLTVL.

This clonotype showed up just a few times. J is TRBJ1-5 and V is TRBV29-1; no clear D. This CDR3 region has 13 residues. Trimming took off 7 bases at V and 0 bases at J, with 10 bases between the two ends. CDR1 is SQVTM, CDR2 ANQGSEA, per germline. CDR3 region: CSARGDSNQPQHF. CDR3 nucleotides: TGCAGCGCCCGGGGTGATAGCAATCAGCCCCAGCATTTT.

The chain recombines TRBV20-1 with TRBJ1-4; D gene uncertain. The germline CDR1 and CDR2 sequences are DFQATT and SNEGSKA (reference sequence). The CDR3 extends over 13 amino acids. Trimming cost V 4 bases and J 9 bases, with 15 bases left between them. CDR3 amino acids: CSAKLSTDKKLFF. CDR3 DNA sequence: TGCAGTGCTAAACTGAGCACAGATAAAAAACTGTTTTTT.

This clonotype was detected many times. The chain recombines TRBV9 with TRBJ2-2; D call uncertain. The CDR3 extends over 14 amino acids. The germline V and J ends were trimmed by 3 bases and 6 bases, with 12 bases remaining between them. Per germline, CDR1 SGDLS and CDR2 YYNGEE. The CDR3 DNA sequence: TGTGCCAGCAGCGCTCGGCCTCTGGCCGGGGAGCTGTTTTTT. Protein sequence: CASSARPLAGELFF.